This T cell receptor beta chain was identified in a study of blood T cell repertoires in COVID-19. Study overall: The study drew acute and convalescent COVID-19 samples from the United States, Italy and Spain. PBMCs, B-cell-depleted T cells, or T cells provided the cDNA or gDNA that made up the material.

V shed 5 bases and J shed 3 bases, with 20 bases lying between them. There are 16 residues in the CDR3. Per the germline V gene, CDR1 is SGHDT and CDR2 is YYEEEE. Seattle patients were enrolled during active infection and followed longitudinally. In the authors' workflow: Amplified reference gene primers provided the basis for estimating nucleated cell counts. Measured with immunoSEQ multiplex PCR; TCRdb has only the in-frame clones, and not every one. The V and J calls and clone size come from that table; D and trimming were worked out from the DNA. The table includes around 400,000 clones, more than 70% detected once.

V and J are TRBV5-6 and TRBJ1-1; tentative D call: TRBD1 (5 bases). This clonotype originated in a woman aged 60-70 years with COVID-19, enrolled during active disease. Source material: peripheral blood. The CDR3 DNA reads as TGTGCCAGCAGTCGGGGGAGGAGAAGAGCGTACACTGAAGCTTTCTTT. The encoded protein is CASSRGRRRAYTEAFF.